This is a list of T cell receptor beta chains from one sample in a study of PD-1 blockade in classical Hodgkin lymphoma. Repertoires were generated with immunoSEQ multiplex PCR, while TCRdb's copy carries only in-frame clones and drops some. The sample lists 25,000 to 35,000 clones, roughly 90% occurring once. Sequenced: CD4+ T cells from blood. The receptors were gathered from a human donor with classical Hodgkin lymphoma. Both conserved end residues are part of each CDR3. D genes are given only for firm matches. Not all rows give a size; the values are once, few, many and, for expanded clones, a class.

J gene: TRBJ1-2
V gene: TRBV19
clone size: NA
D gene: NA
CDR3 protein: CASSIVLDGYGYTF
CDR3 DNA: TGTGCCAGTAGTATAGTACTGGACGGCTATGGCTACACCTTC

J gene: TRBJ1-2
V gene: TRBV2
clone size: NA
D gene: TRBD1
CDR3 protein: CASGQGLLNYGYTF
CDR3 DNA: TGTGCCAGCGGACAGGGCTTATTAAACTATGGCTACACCTTC

J gene: TRBJ1-2
V gene: TRBV11-3
clone size: NA
D gene: NA
CDR3 protein: CASSLDPKETYKGYTF
CDR3 DNA: TGTGCCAGCAGCTTAGATCCAAAGGAAACCTACAAGGGCTACACCTTC

J gene: TRBJ2-3
V gene: TRBV7-3
clone size: NA
D gene: NA
CDR3 protein: CASSFEGDPSTDTQYF
CDR3 DNA: TGTGCCAGCAGCTTCGAAGGAGATCCTAGCACAGATACGCAGTATTTT

J gene: TRBJ2-7
V gene: TRBV6-1
clone size: once
D gene: NA
CDR3 protein: CASSGVVEQYF
CDR3 DNA: TGTGCCAGCTCAGGAGTCGTAGAGCAGTACTTC

J gene: TRBJ1-1
V gene: TRBV2
clone size: NA
D gene: NA
CDR3 protein: CASSGDYKSFF
CDR3 DNA: TGTGCCAGCAGTGGTGACTACAAGTCTTTCTTT

J gene: TRBJ1-1
V gene: TRBV18
clone size: NA
D gene: NA
CDR3 protein: CASSPGRGNPMNTEAFF
CDR3 DNA: TGTGCCAGCTCACCGGGACGGGGGAATCCCATGAACACTGAAGCTTTCTTT

J gene: TRBJ2-3
V gene: TRBV5-1
clone size: NA
D gene: TRBD2
CDR3 protein: CASGGLAGPGTDTQYF
CDR3 DNA: TGCGCCAGCGGGGGACTAGCGGGACCTGGGACAGATACGCAGTATTTT

J gene: TRBJ1-2
V gene: TRBV5-1
clone size: once
D gene: TRBD1
CDR3 protein: CASSRDRGFEGYTF
CDR3 DNA: TGCGCCAGCAGTCGGGACAGGGGATTCGAGGGCTACACCTTC

J gene: TRBJ2-7
V gene: TRBV28
clone size: NA
D gene: NA
CDR3 protein: CASSPPGHPVEQYF
CDR3 DNA: TGTGCCAGCAGCCCACCGGGACACCCGGTTGAGCAGTACTTC

J gene: TRBJ1-2
V gene: TRBV29-1
clone size: NA
D gene: NA
CDR3 protein: CSVETSSTYGYTF
CDR3 DNA: TGCAGCGTTGAAACCTCCTCTACCTATGGCTACACCTTC

J gene: TRBJ2-2
V gene: TRBV19
clone size: few
D gene: TRBD1
CDR3 protein: CASSMGQGAGAGELFF
CDR3 DNA: TGTGCCAGTAGTATGGGACAGGGGGCTGGGGCCGGGGAGCTGTTTTTT

J gene: TRBJ1-2
V gene: TRBV12-5
clone size: NA
D gene: NA
CDR3 protein: CASGFGGGNYGYTF
CDR3 DNA: TGTGCTAGTGGTTTCGGAGGCGGGAACTATGGCTACACCTTC

J gene: TRBJ2-1
V gene: TRBV9
clone size: NA
D gene: NA
CDR3 protein: CASSVEPTYNEQFF
CDR3 DNA: TGTGCCAGCAGCGTAGAACCAACCTACAATGAGCAGTTCTTC

J gene: TRBJ2-3
V gene: TRBV19
clone size: NA
D gene: TRBD2
CDR3 protein: CASSIGLAGGFFDTQYF
CDR3 DNA: TGTGCCAGTAGTATAGGCCTAGCGGGAGGGTTTTTTGATACGCAGTATTTT

J gene: TRBJ1-1
V gene: TRBV5-1
clone size: NA
D gene: NA
CDR3 protein: CASSFGHPNTEAFF
CDR3 DNA: TGCGCCAGCAGCTTTGGACACCCAAACACTGAAGCTTTCTTT

J gene: TRBJ1-1
V gene: TRBV28
clone size: NA
D gene: TRBD1
CDR3 protein: CASSQGTELEAFF
CDR3 DNA: TGTGCCAGCAGTCAAGGGACAGAACTTGAAGCTTTCTTT

J gene: TRBJ2-3
V gene: TRBV11-3
clone size: NA
D gene: NA
CDR3 protein: CASSLEGARETDTQYF
CDR3 DNA: TGTGCCAGCAGCTTAGAGGGGGCGAGAGAAACAGATACGCAGTATTTT

J gene: TRBJ1-1
V gene: TRBV6-1
clone size: NA
D gene: TRBD1
CDR3 protein: CASGDGQGHTEAFF
CDR3 DNA: TGTGCCAGCGGAGACGGACAGGGGCACACTGAAGCTTTCTTT

J gene: TRBJ2-7
V gene: TRBV19
clone size: NA
D gene: NA
CDR3 protein: CASSPGGFAGRAYEQYF
CDR3 DNA: TGTGCCAGTAGCCCCGGCGGGTTTGCGGGAAGGGCCTACGAGCAGTACTTC

J gene: TRBJ1-1
V gene: TRBV5-4
clone size: NA
D gene: NA
CDR3 protein: CASSTPGQPNTEAFF
CDR3 DNA: TGTGCCAGCAGCACGCCGGGACAACCGAACACTGAAGCTTTCTTT

J gene: TRBJ1-1
V gene: TRBV14
clone size: few
D gene: NA
CDR3 protein: CASSQNMNTEAFF
CDR3 DNA: TGTGCCAGCAGCCAAAATATGAACACTGAAGCTTTCTTT

J gene: TRBJ2-7
V gene: TRBV6-5
clone size: few
D gene: TRBD1
CDR3 protein: CASRGTALRNEQYF
CDR3 DNA: TGTGCCAGCAGGGGGACAGCCCTTCGGAACGAGCAGTACTTC

J gene: TRBJ1-2
V gene: TRBV9
clone size: NA
D gene: NA
CDR3 protein: CASSVVDGKHYGYTF
CDR3 DNA: TGTGCCAGCAGCGTCGTAGATGGGAAGCACTATGGCTACACCTTC

J gene: TRBJ2-1
V gene: TRBV7-9
clone size: NA
D gene: TRBD2
CDR3 protein: CASSLGGTSGVTEQFF
CDR3 DNA: TGTGCCAGCAGCTTAGGTGGGACTAGCGGGGTGACCGAGCAGTTCTTC

J gene: TRBJ2-7
V gene: TRBV27
clone size: NA
D gene: NA
CDR3 protein: CASSFLPPNEEVGYEQYF
CDR3 DNA: TGTGCCAGCAGTTTTCTCCCTCCCAATGAGGAGGTAGGCTACGAGCAGTACTTC

J gene: TRBJ2-2
V gene: TRBV6-5
clone size: NA
D gene: NA
CDR3 protein: CASTFKVWDGELFF
CDR3 DNA: TGTGCCAGCACCTTTAAGGTTTGGGACGGGGAGCTGTTTTTT

J gene: TRBJ2-3
V gene: TRBV7-3
clone size: NA
D gene: TRBD2
CDR3 protein: CASSPPSGGTDTQYF
CDR3 DNA: TGTGCCAGCAGCCCGCCTAGCGGAGGCACAGATACGCAGTATTTT

J gene: TRBJ2-3
V gene: TRBV6-1
clone size: NA
D gene: TRBD1
CDR3 protein: CAHSLLGTAADTQYF
CDR3 DNA: TGTGCCCATTCTTTGCTCGGGACAGCGGCAGATACGCAGTATTTT

J gene: TRBJ2-3
V gene: TRBV28
clone size: NA
D gene: NA
CDR3 protein: CASSLPGGFTDTQYF
CDR3 DNA: TGTGCCAGCAGTTTACCTGGCGGGTTCACAGATACGCAGTATTTT

J gene: TRBJ2-5
V gene: TRBV18
clone size: NA
D gene: NA
CDR3 protein: CASSPNQETQYF
CDR3 DNA: TGTGCCAGCTCACCAAACCAAGAGACCCAGTACTTC

J gene: TRBJ2-3
V gene: TRBV6-1
clone size: NA
D gene: NA
CDR3 protein: CASSEEGLRTDTQYF
CDR3 DNA: TGTGCCAGCAGTGAAGAAGGGCTCCGAACAGATACGCAGTATTTT

J gene: TRBJ1-1
V gene: TRBV28
clone size: NA
D gene: NA
CDR3 protein: CASSLWDSEAFF
CDR3 DNA: TGTGCCAGCAGTTTATGGGACAGTGAAGCTTTCTTT

J gene: TRBJ2-2
V gene: TRBV5-1
clone size: NA
D gene: NA
CDR3 protein: CASRTTGPNTGELFF
CDR3 DNA: TGCGCCAGCAGGACGACGGGCCCTAACACCGGGGAGCTGTTTTTT

J gene: TRBJ2-3
V gene: TRBV11-3
clone size: NA
D gene: TRBD2
CDR3 protein: CASSISGTFTDTQYF
CDR3 DNA: TGTGCCAGCAGCATTAGCGGGACCTTTACAGATACGCAGTATTTT

J gene: TRBJ2-5
V gene: TRBV11-2
clone size: once
D gene: TRBD2
CDR3 protein: CASSLVGGSVEETQYF
CDR3 DNA: TGTGCCAGCAGCTTAGTCGGCGGGAGCGTAGAAGAGACCCAGTACTTC

J gene: TRBJ2-7
V gene: TRBV28
clone size: NA
D gene: TRBD2
CDR3 protein: CAIRAPAGGAYEQYF
CDR3 DNA: TGTGCCATCCGCGCCCCAGCGGGAGGAGCCTACGAGCAGTACTTC

J gene: TRBJ1-5
V gene: TRBV19
clone size: NA
D gene: NA
CDR3 protein: CATSSGGGNQPQHF
CDR3 DNA: TGTGCCACATCTTCGGGGGGGGGCAATCAGCCCCAGCATTTT

J gene: TRBJ2-4
V gene: TRBV5-1
clone size: NA
D gene: NA
CDR3 protein: CASSLGGPSNIQYF
CDR3 DNA: TGCGCCAGCAGCTTGGGGGGCCCGTCGAACATTCAGTACTTC

J gene: TRBJ2-1
V gene: TRBV5-8
clone size: NA
D gene: TRBD2
CDR3 protein: CASREGTSGRFGEQFF
CDR3 DNA: TGTGCCAGCAGGGAGGGGACTAGCGGGAGGTTCGGTGAGCAGTTCTTC

J gene: TRBJ2-7
V gene: TRBV5-1
clone size: NA
D gene: TRBD1
CDR3 protein: CASRSGQTADEQYF
CDR3 DNA: TGCGCCAGCAGATCGGGACAGACCGCCGACGAGCAGTACTTC

J gene: TRBJ2-7
V gene: TRBV6-5
clone size: once
D gene: NA
CDR3 protein: CASSADSSYYEQYF
CDR3 DNA: TGTGCCAGCAGTGCGGACTCTTCTTACTACGAGCAGTACTTC

J gene: TRBJ2-7
V gene: TRBV7-9
clone size: NA
D gene: NA
CDR3 protein: CASSPTGAVVEQYF
CDR3 DNA: TGTGCCAGCAGCCCCACGGGGGCGGTGGTCGAGCAGTACTTC

J gene: TRBJ1-1
V gene: TRBV29-1
clone size: NA
D gene: NA
CDR3 protein: CSVGGRANTEAFF
CDR3 DNA: TGCAGCGTTGGAGGCAGGGCAAACACTGAAGCTTTCTTT

J gene: TRBJ1-5
V gene: TRBV25-1
clone size: NA
D gene: NA
CDR3 protein: CASSEGGSRQPQHF
CDR3 DNA: TGTGCCAGCAGTGAAGGAGGATCGCGGCAGCCCCAGCATTTT

J gene: TRBJ1-3
V gene: TRBV5-6
clone size: NA
D gene: TRBD1
CDR3 protein: CASSPGTAAGNTIYF
CDR3 DNA: TGTGCCAGCAGCCCAGGGACAGCCGCTGGAAACACCATATATTTT

J gene: TRBJ2-2
V gene: TRBV6-5
clone size: NA
D gene: NA
CDR3 protein: CASKQGPGELFF
CDR3 DNA: TGTGCCAGCAAGCAGGGTCCCGGGGAGCTGTTTTTT

J gene: TRBJ2-2
V gene: TRBV11-2
clone size: NA
D gene: NA
CDR3 protein: CASSLDRGGELFF
CDR3 DNA: TGTGCCAGCAGCTTAGATCGGGGCGGGGAGCTGTTTTTT

J gene: TRBJ2-1
V gene: TRBV5-1
clone size: NA
D gene: TRBD2
CDR3 protein: CASDPGTSDYNEQFF
CDR3 DNA: TGCGCCAGCGACCCCGGGACTAGCGACTACAATGAGCAGTTCTTC

J gene: TRBJ2-1
V gene: TRBV11-3
clone size: NA
D gene: NA
CDR3 protein: CASSLDGEQFF
CDR3 DNA: TGTGCCAGCAGCTTAGACGGTGAGCAGTTCTTC

J gene: TRBJ2-7
V gene: TRBV28
clone size: NA
D gene: NA
CDR3 protein: CASSSRGGAHYEQYF
CDR3 DNA: TGTGCCAGCAGTTCCAGGGGGGGGGCCCACTACGAGCAGTACTTC

J gene: TRBJ2-3
V gene: TRBV6-1
clone size: NA
D gene: TRBD1
CDR3 protein: CASSPRDRDTDTQYF
CDR3 DNA: TGTGCCAGCAGCCCCCGGGACAGGGACACAGATACGCAGTATTTT

J gene: TRBJ2-7
V gene: TRBV7-3
clone size: NA
D gene: NA
CDR3 protein: CASSFQGTSSYEQYF
CDR3 DNA: TGTGCCAGCAGCTTTCAGGGCACCAGCTCCTACGAGCAGTACTTC

J gene: TRBJ1-1
V gene: TRBV6-6
clone size: NA
D gene: TRBD1
CDR3 protein: CASNEPGQGAFF
CDR3 DNA: TGTGCCAGCAACGAACCGGGACAGGGAGCTTTCTTT

J gene: TRBJ1-1
V gene: TRBV6-1
clone size: NA
D gene: TRBD1
CDR3 protein: CASTYDRDTEAFF
CDR3 DNA: TGTGCCAGCACCTATGACAGGGACACTGAAGCTTTCTTT

J gene: TRBJ2-3
V gene: TRBV10-3
clone size: NA
D gene: TRBD2
CDR3 protein: CAISALAGGGDTQYF
CDR3 DNA: TGTGCCATCAGCGCTCTAGCGGGAGGAGGAGATACGCAGTATTTT

J gene: TRBJ2-1
V gene: TRBV7-2
clone size: NA
D gene: TRBD1
CDR3 protein: CASNLRTGNDEQFF
CDR3 DNA: TGTGCCAGCAATCTACGGACAGGGAACGATGAGCAGTTCTTC

J gene: TRBJ1-2
V gene: TRBV14
clone size: NA
D gene: TRBD1
CDR3 protein: CASSLAGGPYGYTF
CDR3 DNA: TGTGCCAGCAGCCTGGCAGGGGGGCCTTATGGCTACACCTTC

J gene: TRBJ1-4
V gene: TRBV5-1
clone size: NA
D gene: TRBD1
CDR3 protein: CASSPGTGRNEKLFF
CDR3 DNA: TGCGCCAGCAGCCCGGGGACAGGACGAAATGAAAAACTGTTTTTT